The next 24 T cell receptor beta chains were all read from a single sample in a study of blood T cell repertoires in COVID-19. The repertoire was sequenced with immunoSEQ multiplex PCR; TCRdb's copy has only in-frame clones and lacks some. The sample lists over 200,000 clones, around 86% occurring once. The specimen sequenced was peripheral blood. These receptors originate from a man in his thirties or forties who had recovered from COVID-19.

The CDR3 DNA follows: TGTGCCAGCAGCTTAGCCCCGACAGGGACCTATGGCTACACCTTC. Protein product: CASSLAPTGTYGYTF. The V gene is TRBV7-9, the J gene TRBJ1-2; 7 positions agree with TRBD1. The J segment lost 4 bases and the V segment lost 0 bases, leaving 5 bases of the junction unmatched. CDR1 and CDR2 (germline): SEHNR, FQNEAQ (reference sequence). The CDR3 extends over 15 amino acids.

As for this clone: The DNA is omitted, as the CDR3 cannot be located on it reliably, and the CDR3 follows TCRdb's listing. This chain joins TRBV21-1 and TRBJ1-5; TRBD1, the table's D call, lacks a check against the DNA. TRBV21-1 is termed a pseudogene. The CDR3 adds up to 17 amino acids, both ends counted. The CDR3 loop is CASSKVGTGNRNQPQHF.

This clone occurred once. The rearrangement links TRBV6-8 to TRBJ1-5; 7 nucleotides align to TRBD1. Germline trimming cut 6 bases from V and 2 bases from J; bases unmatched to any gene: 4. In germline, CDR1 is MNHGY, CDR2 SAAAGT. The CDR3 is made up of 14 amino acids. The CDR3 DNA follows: TGTGCCAGCAGCTCAGACAGGGGCAATCAGCCCCAGCATTTT. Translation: CASSSDRGNQPQHF.

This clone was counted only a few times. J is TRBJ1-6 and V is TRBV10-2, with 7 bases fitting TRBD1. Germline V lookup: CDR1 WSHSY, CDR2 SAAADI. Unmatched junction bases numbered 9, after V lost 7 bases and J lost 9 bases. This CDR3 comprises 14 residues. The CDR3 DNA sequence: TGCGCCAGCACCCTGGACAGGATTGCTTCACCCCTCCACTTT. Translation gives CASTLDRIASPLHF.

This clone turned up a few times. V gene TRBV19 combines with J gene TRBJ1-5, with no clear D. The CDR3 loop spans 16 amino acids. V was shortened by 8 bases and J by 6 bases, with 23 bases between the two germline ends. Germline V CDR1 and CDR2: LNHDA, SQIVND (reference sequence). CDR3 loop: CASHTESALSGQPQHF. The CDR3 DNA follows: TGTGCCAGTCATACGGAGTCGGCGTTATCCGGTCAGCCCCAGCATTTT.

CDR3 sequence (DNA): TGCGCCAGCAACCCTAGTAACAGGGGGCTATACGAGCAGTACTTC. This codes for CASNPSNRGLYEQYF. This chain joins TRBV10-2 and TRBJ2-7; 9 bases fit TRBD1. CDR1 is WSHSY and CDR2 is SAAADI in the germline V gene. The trim removed 7 bases at V and 4 bases at J, leaving 11 bases unmatched. This CDR3 is 15 amino acids long.

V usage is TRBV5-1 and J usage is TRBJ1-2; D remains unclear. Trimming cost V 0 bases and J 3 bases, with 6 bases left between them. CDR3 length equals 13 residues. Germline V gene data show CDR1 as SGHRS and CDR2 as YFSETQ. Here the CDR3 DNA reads TGCGCCAGCAGCTTGGACATGGACTATGGCTACACCTTC. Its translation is CASSLDMDYGYTF. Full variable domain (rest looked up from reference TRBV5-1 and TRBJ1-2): KAGVTQTPRYLIKTRGQQVTLSCSPISGHRSVSWYQQTPGQGLQFLFEYFSETQRNKGNFPGRFSGRQFSNSRSEMNVSTLELGDSALYLCASSLDMDYGYTFGSGTRLTVV.

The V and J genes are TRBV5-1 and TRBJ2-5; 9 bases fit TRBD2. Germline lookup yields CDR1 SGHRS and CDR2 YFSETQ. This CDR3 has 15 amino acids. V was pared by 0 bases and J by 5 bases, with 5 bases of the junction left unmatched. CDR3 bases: TGCGCCAGCAGCTTGGATCCTAGCGGGGTGGAGACCCAGTACTTC. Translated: CASSLDPSGVETQYF.

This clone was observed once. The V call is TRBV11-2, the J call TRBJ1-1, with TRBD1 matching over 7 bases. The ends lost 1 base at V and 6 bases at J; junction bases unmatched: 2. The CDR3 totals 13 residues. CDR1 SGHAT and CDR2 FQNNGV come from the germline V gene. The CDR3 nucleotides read TGTGCCAGCAGCTTAGTAGGGGGCTCTGAAGCTTTCTTT. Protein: CASSLVGGSEAFF. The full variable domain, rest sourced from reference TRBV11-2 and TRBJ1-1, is EAGVAQSPRYKIIEKRQSVAFWCNPISGHATLYWYQQILGQGPKLLIQFQNNGVVDDSQLPKDRFSAERLKGVDSTLKIQPAKLEDSAVYLCASSLVGGSEAFFGQGTRLTVV.

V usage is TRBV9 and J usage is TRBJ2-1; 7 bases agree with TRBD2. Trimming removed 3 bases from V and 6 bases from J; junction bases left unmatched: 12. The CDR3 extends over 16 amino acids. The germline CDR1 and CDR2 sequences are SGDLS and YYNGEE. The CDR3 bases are TGTGCCAGCAGCGATCAACTAGCGAGAGGGACCAATGAGCAGTTCTTC. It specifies CASSDQLARGTNEQFF.

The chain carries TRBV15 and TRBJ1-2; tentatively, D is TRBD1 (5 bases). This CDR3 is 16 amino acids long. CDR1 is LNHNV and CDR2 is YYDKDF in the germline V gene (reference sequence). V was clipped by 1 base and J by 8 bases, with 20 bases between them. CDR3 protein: CATSRGNPGKGMGYTF. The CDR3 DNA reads TGTGCCACCAGCAGAGGAAATCCAGGGAAGGGCATGGGCTACACCTTC.

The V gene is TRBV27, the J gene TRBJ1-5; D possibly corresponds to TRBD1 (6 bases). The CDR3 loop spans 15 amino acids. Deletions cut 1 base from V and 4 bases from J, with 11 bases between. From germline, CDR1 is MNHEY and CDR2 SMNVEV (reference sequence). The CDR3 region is CASSLYRAVNQPQHF. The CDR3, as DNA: TGTGCCAGCAGTTTATACAGGGCGGTAAATCAGCCCCAGCATTTT.

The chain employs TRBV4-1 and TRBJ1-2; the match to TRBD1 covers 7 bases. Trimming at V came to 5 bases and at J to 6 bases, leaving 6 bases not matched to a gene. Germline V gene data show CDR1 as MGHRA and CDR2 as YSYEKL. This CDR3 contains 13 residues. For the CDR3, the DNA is TGCGCCAGCAGCAGAACAGGGGTCGATGGCTACACCTTC. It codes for CASSRTGVDGYTF.

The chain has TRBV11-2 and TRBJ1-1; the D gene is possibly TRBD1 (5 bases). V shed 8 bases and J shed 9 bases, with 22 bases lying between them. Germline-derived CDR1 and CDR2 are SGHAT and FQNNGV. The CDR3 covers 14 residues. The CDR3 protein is CASCELGWGLKAFF. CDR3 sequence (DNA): TGTGCCAGCTGCGAATTAGGTTGGGGCCTGAAAGCTTTCTTT. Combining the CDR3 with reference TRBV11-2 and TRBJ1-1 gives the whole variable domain EAGVAQSPRYKIIEKRQSVAFWCNPISGHATLYWYQQILGQGPKLLIQFQNNGVVDDSQLPKDRFSAERLKGVDSTLKIQPAKLEDSAVYLCASCELGWGLKAFFGQGTRLTVV.

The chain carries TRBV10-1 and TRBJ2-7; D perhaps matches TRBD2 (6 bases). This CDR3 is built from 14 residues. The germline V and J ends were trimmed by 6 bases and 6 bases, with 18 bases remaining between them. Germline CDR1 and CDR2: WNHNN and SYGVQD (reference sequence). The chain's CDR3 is CASSPGLGSSEQYF. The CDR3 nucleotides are TGCGCCAGCAGCCCGGGACTCGGAAGCTCCGAGCAGTACTTC.

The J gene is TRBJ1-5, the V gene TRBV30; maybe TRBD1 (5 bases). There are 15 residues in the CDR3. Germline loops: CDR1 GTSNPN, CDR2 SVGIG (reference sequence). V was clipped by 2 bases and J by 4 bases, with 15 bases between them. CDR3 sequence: CAWSTAGGENQPQHF. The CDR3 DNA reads TGTGCCTGGAGTACCGCCGGGGGTGAAAATCAGCCCCAGCATTTT.

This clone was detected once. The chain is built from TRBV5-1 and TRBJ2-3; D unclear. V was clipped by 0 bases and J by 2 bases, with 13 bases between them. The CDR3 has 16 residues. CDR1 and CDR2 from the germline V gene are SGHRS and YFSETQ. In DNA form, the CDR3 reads TGCGCCAGCAGCTTGGGTGGGCAGCCATTCACAGATACGCAGTATTTT. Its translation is CASSLGGQPFTDTQYF.

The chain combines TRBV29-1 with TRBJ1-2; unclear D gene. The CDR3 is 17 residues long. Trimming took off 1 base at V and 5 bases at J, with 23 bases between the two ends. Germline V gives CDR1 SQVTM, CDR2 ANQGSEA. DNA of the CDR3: TGCAGCGTTGAAGTCTCCAAAGCCGTAGCCGGGGTGTATGGCTACACCTTC. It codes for CSVEVSKAVAGVYGYTF. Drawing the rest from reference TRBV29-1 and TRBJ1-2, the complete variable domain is SAVISQKPSRDICQRGTSLTIQCQVDSQVTMMFWYRQQPGQSLTLIATANQGSEATYESGFVIDKFPISRPNLTFSTLTVSNMSPEDSSIYLCSVEVSKAVAGVYGYTFGSGTRLTVV.

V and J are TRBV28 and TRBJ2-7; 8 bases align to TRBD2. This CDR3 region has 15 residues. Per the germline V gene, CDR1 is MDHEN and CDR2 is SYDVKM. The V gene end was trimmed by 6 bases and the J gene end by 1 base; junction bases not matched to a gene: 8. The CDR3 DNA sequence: TGTGCCAGCAGGGATAGCGGGGCCCAGTCCTACGAGCAGTACTTC. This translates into CASRDSGAQSYEQYF.

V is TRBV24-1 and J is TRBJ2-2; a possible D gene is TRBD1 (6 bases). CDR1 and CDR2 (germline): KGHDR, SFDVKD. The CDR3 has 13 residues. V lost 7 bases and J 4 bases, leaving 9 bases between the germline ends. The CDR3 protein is CATRPRGTGELFF. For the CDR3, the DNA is TGTGCCACCAGACCCAGGGGCACCGGGGAGCTGTTTTTT.

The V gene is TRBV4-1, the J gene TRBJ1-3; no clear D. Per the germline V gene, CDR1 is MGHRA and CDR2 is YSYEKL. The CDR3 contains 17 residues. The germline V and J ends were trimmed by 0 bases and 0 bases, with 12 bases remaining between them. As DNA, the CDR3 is TGCGCCAGCAGCCAAGATAGAGGCGTATTCTCTGGAAACACCATATATTTT. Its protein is CASSQDRGVFSGNTIYF.

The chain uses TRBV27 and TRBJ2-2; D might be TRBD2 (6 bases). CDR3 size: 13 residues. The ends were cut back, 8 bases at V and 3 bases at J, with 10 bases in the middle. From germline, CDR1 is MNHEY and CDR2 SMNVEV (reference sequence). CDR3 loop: CASRDSYTGELFF. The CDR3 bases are TGTGCCAGCCGGGACTCTTACACCGGGGAGCTGTTTTTT.

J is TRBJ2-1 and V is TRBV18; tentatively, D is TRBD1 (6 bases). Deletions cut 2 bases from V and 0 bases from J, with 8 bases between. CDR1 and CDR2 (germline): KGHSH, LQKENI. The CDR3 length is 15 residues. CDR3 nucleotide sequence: TGTGCCAGCTCACCAGAACAGGGCTCCTACAATGAGCAGTTCTTC. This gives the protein CASSPEQGSYNEQFF.

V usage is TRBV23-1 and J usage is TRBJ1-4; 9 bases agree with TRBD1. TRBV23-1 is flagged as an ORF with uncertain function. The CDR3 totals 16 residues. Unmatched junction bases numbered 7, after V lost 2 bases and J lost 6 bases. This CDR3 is CASSQASGTGYEKLFF. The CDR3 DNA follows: TGCGCCAGCAGTCAAGCATCCGGGACAGGGTATGAAAAACTGTTTTTT.